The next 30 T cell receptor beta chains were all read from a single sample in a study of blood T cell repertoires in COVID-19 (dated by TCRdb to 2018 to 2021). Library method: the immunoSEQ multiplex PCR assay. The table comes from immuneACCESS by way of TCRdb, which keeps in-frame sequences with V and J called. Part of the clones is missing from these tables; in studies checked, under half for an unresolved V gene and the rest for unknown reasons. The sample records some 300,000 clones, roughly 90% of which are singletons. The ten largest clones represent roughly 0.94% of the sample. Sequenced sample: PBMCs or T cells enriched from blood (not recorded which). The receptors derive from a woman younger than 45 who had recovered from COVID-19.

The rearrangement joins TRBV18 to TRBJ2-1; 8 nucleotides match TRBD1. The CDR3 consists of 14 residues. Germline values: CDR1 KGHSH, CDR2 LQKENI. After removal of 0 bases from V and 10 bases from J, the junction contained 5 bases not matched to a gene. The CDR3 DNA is TGTGCCAGCTCACCACCCGGACAGGGCCTAGAGCAGTTCTTC. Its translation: CASSPPGQGLEQFF.

The CDR3 loop is CASSYSGAGSPEAFF. DNA for the CDR3: TGTGCCAGCAGTTACAGTGGGGCAGGGTCCCCTGAAGCTTTCTTT. The V gene is TRBV6-5, the J gene TRBJ1-1, with a weak D call TRBD1 (5 bases). Deletions cut 2 bases from V and 6 bases from J, with 16 bases between. The CDR3 is made up of 15 amino acids. CDR1 is MNHEY, CDR2 SVGAGI, per germline.

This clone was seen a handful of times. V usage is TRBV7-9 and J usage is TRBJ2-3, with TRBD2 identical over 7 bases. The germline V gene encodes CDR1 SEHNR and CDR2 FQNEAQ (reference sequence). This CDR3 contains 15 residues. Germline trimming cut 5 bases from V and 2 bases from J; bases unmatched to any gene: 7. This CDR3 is CASSPPGTTTDTQYF. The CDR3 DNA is TGTGCCAGCAGCCCCCCCGGGACTACCACAGATACGCAGTATTTT.

The CDR3, as DNA: TGTGCCAGCAGTTACTCGAGCGGACAGGGGGCATACGAGCAGTACTTC. It specifies CASSYSSGQGAYEQYF. V usage is TRBV6-5 and J usage is TRBJ2-7, with 11 bases aligning to TRBD1. Germline lookup yields CDR1 MNHEY and CDR2 SVGAGI. Trimming took 0 bases from V and 4 from J; bases not matched to a gene: 5. CDR3 length equals 16 residues.

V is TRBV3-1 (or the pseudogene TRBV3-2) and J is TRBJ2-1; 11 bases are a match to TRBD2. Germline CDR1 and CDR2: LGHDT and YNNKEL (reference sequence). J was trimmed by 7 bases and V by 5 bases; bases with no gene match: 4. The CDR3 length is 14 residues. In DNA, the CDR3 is TGTGCCAGCAGCGTAGCGGGGGGGCAGAATGAGCAGTTCTTC. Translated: CASSVAGGQNEQFF.

Here the CDR3 reads CASSHQGANEKLFF. The CDR3 bases are TGTGCCAGCAGTCATCAGGGGGCGAATGAAAAACTGTTTTTT. This chain connects TRBV6-2 or TRBV6-3 to TRBJ1-4; the match to TRBD1 covers 8 bases. The CDR3 extends over 14 amino acids. Looked up from germline, CDR1 is MNHEY and CDR2 is SVGEGT. J lost 5 bases, V lost 5 bases, and 4 bases had no gene match.

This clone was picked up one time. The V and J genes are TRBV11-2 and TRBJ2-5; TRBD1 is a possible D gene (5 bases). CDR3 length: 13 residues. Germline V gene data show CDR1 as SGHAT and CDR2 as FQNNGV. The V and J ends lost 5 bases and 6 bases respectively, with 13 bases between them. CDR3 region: CASSPGLWKTQYF. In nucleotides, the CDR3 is TGTGCCAGCAGCCCAGGGTTGTGGAAGACCCAGTACTTC.

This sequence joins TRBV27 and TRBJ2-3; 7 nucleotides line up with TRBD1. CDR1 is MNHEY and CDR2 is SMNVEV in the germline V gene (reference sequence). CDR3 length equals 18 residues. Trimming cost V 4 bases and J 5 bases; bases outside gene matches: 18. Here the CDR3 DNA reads TGTGCCAGCAGTTCGTTCTTGAAGGCCACAGGGGCCGGAGATACGCAGTATTTT. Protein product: CASSSFLKATGAGDTQYF.

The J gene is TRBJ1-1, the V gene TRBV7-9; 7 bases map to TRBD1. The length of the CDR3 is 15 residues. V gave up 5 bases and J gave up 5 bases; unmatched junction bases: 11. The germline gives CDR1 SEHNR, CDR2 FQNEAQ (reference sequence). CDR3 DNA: TGTGCCAGCAGCCCTGAGACAGGGCCGAGGACTGAAGCTTTCTTT. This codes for CASSPETGPRTEAFF.

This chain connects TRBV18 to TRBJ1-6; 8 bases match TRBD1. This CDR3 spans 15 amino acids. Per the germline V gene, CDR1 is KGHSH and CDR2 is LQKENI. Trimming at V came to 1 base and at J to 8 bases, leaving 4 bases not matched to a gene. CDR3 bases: TGTGCCAGCTCACCACGGCAGGGGGCTGATTCACCCCTCCACTTT. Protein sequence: CASSPRQGADSPLHF.

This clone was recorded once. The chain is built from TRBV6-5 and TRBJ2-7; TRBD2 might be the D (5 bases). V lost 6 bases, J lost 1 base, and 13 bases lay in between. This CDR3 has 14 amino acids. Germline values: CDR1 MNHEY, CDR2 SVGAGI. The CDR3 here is CASSPSTGSYEQYF. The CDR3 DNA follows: TGTGCCAGCAGCCCATCGACGGGATCCTACGAGCAGTACTTC.

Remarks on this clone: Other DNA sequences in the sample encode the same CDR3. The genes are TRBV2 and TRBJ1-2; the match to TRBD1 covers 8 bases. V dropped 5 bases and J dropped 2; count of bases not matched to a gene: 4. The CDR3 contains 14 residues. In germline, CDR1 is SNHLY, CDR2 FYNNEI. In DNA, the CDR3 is TGTGCCAGCAGTCCCCGGACAGGGAACTATGGCTACACCTTC. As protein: CASSPRTGNYGYTF. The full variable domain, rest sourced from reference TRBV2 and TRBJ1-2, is EPEVTQTPSHQVTQMGQEVILRCVPISNHLYFYWYRQILGQKVEFLVSFYNNEISEKSEIFDDQFSVERPDGSNFTLKIRSTKLEDSAMYFCASSPRTGNYGYTFGSGTRLTVV.

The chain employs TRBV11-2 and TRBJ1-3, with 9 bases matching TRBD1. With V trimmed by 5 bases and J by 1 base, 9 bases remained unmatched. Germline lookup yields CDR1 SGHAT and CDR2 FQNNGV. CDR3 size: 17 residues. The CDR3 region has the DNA TGTGCCAGCAGCCCACGACAGGGGGTTCAGTCTGGAAACACCATATATTTT. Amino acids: CASSPRQGVQSGNTIYF.

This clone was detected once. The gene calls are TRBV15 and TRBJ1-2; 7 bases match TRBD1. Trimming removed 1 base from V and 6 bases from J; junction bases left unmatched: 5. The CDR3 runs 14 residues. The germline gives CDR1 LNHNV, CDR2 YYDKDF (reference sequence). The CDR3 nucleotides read TGTGCCACCAGCAGAGCAGGGGGTCAGAATGGCTACACCTTC. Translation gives CATSRAGGQNGYTF.

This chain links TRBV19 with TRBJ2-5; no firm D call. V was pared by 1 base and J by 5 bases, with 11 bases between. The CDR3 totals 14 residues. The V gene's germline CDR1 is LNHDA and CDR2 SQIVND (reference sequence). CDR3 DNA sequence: TGTGCCAGTAGTATAGGATCACCTCGGGAGACCCAGTACTTC. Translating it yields CASSIGSPRETQYF.

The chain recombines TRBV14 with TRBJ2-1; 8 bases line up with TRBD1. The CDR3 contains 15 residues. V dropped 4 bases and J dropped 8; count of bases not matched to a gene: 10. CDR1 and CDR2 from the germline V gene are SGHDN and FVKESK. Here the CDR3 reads CASSRRQGRLDEQFF. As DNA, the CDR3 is TGTGCCAGCAGCCGAAGACAGGGGAGGTTGGATGAGCAGTTCTTC.

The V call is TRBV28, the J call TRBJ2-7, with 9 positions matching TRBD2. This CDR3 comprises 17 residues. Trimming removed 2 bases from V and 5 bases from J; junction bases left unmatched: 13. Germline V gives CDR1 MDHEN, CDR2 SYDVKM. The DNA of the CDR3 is TGTGCCAGCAGTTTACAGTTGCGGGGGGGTCTCCGCGACGAGCAGTACTTC. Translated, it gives CASSLQLRGGLRDEQYF.

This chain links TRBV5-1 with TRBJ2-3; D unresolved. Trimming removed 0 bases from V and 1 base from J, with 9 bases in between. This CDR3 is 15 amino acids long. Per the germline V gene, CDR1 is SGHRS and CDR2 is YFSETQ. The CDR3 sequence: CASSLAPSGTDTQYF. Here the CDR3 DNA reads TGCGCCAGCAGCTTGGCCCCCTCGGGCACAGATACGCAGTATTTT.

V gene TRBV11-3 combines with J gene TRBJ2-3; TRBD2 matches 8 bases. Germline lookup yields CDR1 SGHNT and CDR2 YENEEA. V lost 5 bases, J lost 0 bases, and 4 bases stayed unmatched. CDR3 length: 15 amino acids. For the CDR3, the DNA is TGTGCCAGCAGCCCTACTAGCGGAAGCACAGATACGCAGTATTTT. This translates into CASSPTSGSTDTQYF.

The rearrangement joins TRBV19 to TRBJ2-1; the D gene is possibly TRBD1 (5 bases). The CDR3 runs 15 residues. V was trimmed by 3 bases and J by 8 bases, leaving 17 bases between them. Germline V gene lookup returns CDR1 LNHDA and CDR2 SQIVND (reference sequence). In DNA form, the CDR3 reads TGTGCCAGTAGTATTAGGGTGGGGCCCACCGATGAGCAGTTCTTC. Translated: CASSIRVGPTDEQFF.

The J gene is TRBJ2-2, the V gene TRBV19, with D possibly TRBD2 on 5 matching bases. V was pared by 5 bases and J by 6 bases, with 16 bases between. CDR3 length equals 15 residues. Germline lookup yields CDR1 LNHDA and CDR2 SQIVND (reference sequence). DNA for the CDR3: TGTGCCAGTAGTCCCGCTTTGGGGAGCGCCGGGGAGCTGTTTTTT. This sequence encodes CASSPALGSAGELFF.

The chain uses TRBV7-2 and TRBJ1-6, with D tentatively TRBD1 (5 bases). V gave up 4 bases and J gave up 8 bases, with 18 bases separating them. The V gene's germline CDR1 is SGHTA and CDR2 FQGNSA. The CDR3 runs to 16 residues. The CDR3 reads CASSSSWGGVDSPLHF. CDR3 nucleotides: TGTGCCAGCAGCTCGAGCTGGGGAGGGGTGGATTCACCCCTCCACTTT.

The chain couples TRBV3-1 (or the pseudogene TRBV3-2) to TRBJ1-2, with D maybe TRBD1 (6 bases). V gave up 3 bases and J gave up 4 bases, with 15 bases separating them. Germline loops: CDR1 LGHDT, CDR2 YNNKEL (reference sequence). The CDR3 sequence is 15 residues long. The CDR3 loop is CASSQNEGVSYGYTF. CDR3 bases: TGTGCCAGCAGCCAGAACGAGGGGGTATCCTATGGCTACACCTTC.

The CDR3 region is CASSQRGTYEQYF. For the CDR3, the DNA is TGTGCCAGCAGCCAACGGGGAACCTACGAGCAGTACTTC. The chain links TRBV3-1 (or the pseudogene TRBV3-2) to TRBJ2-7, with a possible D match to TRBD2 (5 bases). The CDR3 is 13 amino acids. V gave up 2 bases and J gave up 2 bases, with 7 bases separating them. In germline, CDR1 is LGHDT, CDR2 YNNKEL (reference sequence).

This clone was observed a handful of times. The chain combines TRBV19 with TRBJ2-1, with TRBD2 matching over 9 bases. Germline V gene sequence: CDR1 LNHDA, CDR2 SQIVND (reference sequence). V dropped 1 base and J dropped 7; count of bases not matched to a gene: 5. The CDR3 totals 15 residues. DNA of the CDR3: TGTGCCAGTAGTATAGTTAGCGGGGGAGGGAATGAGCAGTTCTTC. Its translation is CASSIVSGGGNEQFF. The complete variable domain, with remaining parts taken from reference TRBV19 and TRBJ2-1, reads DGGITQSPKYLFRKEGQNVTLSCEQNLNHDAMYWYRQDPGQGLRLIYYSQIVNDFQKGDIAEGYSVSREKKESFPLTVTSAQKNPTAFYLCASSIVSGGGNEQFFGPGTRLTVL.

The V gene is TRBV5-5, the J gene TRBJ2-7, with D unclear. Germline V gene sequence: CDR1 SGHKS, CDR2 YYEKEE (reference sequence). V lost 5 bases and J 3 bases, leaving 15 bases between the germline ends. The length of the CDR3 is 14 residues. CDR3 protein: CASSFSNSYYEQYF. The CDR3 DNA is TGTGCCAGCAGTTTCTCAAATAGCTACTACGAGCAGTACTTC.

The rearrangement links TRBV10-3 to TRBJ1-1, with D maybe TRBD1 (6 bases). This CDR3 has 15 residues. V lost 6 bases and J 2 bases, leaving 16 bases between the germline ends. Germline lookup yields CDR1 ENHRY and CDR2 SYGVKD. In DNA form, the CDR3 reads TGTGCCATCAGGGCCGATACAGGGTTTAACACTGAAGCTTTCTTT. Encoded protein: CAIRADTGFNTEAFF.

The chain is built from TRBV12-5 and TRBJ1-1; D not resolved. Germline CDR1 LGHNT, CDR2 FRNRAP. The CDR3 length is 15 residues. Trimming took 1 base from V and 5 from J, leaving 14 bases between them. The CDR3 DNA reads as TGTGCTAGTGGTTTGGATCGGAGGGCAGCTACTGAAGCTTTCTTT. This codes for CASGLDRRAATEAFF.

The CDR3 nucleotides read TGTGCCAGCAGCGGAATTAGCGGGAGCGGCACAGATACGCAGTATTTT. Its translation is CASSGISGSGTDTQYF. The chain is built from TRBV9 and TRBJ2-3; 9 bases fit TRBD2. Germline lookup yields CDR1 SGDLS and CDR2 YYNGEE. The J segment lost 1 base and the V segment lost 3 bases, leaving 6 bases of the junction unmatched. The CDR3 length is 16 residues.

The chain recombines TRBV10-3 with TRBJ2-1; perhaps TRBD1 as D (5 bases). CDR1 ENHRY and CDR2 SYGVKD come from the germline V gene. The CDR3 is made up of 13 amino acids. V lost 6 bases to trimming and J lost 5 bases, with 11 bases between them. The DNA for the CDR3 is TGTGCCATCAGCAGGGAACCCAACAATGAGCAGTTCTTC. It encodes CAISREPNNEQFF.